This paragraph covers one T cell receptor beta chain sequence. Trimming stripped 4 bases from V and 8 bases from J, with 19 bases between. From germline, CDR1 is SGHRS and CDR2 YFSETQ. The CDR3 has 16 amino acids. The sample originates from a study of blood T cell repertoires in COVID-19. Overall study context: The United States, Italy and Spain provided the acute and convalescent COVID-19 samples. T cells, B-cell-depleted T cells, or PBMCs supplied cDNA or gDNA.

Under the authors' procedure: Counts of nucleated cells, estimated from reference gene primer amplification, were obtained. Sequenced by immunoSEQ multiplex PCR; TCRdb stores in-frame clones only, minus some. V and J calls and clone size are as listed in that table; D and trimming were resolved from the DNA. The sample has 150,000 to 200,000 clones, 87% seen once; the top ten hold under 25%. Sequences were obtained from peripheral blood. The receptor's source is a man aged 55 to 70 with active or convalescent COVID-19. The chain combines TRBV5-1 with TRBJ1-6; D is ambiguous. This chain's CDR3 is CASSRTGSSRHSPLHF. In DNA form, the CDR3 reads TGCGCCAGCAGCCGTACCGGGTCCTCACGCCATTCACCCCTCCACTTT.